This T cell receptor beta chain originates from a study of blood T cell repertoires in COVID-19. In the authors' methods: Estimation of nucleated cell counts was performed using reference gene primer amplification. The method was immunoSEQ multiplex PCR; TCRdb's version includes in-frame clones alone and lacks a portion of them. Clonal size and the V and J genes are those of that table, whereas D and trimming came from the DNA. The table includes a few hundred thousand clones, approximately 85% detected once. Germline V gene sequence: CDR1 LNHDA, CDR2 SQIVND (reference sequence). The CDR3 length is 16 residues. Trimming cost V 2 bases and J 10 bases; bases outside gene matches: 13. Seattle's cohort entered during active infection and was followed longitudinally.

This clonotype originated in a human donor with COVID-19, enrolled during active disease. The donor label of this sample is uncertain. V and J are TRBV19 and TRBJ1-4; TRBD1 matches 7 bases. The sequenced sample consisted of peripheral blood. CDR3 in amino acids: CASSIIPTGTMGKLFF. CDR3 bases: TGTGCCAGTAGTATAATCCCGACAGGGACGATGGGAAAACTGTTTTTT.